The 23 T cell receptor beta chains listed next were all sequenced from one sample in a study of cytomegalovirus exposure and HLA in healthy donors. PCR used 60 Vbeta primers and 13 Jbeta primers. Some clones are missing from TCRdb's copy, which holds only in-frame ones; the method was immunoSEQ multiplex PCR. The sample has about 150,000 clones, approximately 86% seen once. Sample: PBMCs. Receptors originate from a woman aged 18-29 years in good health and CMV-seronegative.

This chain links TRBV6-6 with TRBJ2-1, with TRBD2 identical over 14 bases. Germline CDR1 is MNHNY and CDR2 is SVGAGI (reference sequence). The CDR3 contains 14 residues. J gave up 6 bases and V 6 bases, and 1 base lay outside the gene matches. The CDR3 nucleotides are TGTGCCAGCAGGGGGACTAGCGGGAGCAATGAGCAGTTCTTC. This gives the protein CASRGTSGSNEQFF.

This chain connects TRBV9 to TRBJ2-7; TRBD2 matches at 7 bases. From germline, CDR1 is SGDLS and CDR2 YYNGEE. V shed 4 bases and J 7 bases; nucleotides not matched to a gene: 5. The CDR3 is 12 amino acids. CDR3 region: CASSPGGFEQYF. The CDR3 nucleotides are TGTGCCAGCAGCCCCGGGGGGTTTGAGCAGTACTTC.

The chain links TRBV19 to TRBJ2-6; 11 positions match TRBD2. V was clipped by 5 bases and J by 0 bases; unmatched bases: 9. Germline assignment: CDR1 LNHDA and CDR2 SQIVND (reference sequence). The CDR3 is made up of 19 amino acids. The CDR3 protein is CASSSTGTSGRSGANVLTF. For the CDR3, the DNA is TGTGCCAGTAGTTCTACCGGGACTAGCGGACGCTCTGGGGCCAACGTCCTGACTTTC.

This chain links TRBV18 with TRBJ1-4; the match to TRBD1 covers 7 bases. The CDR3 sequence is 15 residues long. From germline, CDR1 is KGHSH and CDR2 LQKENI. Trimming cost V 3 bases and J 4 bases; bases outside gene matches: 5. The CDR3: CASSPRQGSNEKLFF. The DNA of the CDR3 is TGTGCCAGCTCACCCAGACAGGGAAGTAATGAAAAACTGTTTTTT. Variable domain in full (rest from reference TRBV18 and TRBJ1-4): NAGVMQNPRHLVRRRGQEARLRCSPMKGHSHVYWYRQLPEEGLKFMVYLQKENIIDESGMPKERFSAEFPKEGPSILRIQQVVRGDSAAYFCASSPRQGSNEKLFFGSGTQLSVL.

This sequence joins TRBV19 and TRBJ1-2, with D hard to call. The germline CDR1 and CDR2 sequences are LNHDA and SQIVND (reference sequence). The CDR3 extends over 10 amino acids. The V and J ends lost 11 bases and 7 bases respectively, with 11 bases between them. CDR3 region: CACGLGGYTF. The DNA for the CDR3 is TGTGCCTGCGGATTGGGTGGCTACACCTTC. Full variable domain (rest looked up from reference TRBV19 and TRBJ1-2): DGGITQSPKYLFRKEGQNVTLSCEQNLNHDAMYWYRQDPGQGLRLIYYSQIVNDFQKGDIAEGYSVSREKKESFPLTVTSAQKNPTAFYLCACGLGGYTFGSGTRLTVV.

The CDR3 DNA follows: TGTGCCATCAGTGAGCCGAAGCCCTCTCAGACAGGTGAAAGAGAGCCCCAGCATTTT. Translating it yields CAISEPKPSQTGEREPQHF. This chain uses TRBV10-3 with TRBJ1-5; the D gene is possibly TRBD1 (6 bases). The germline V gene encodes CDR1 ENHRY and CDR2 SYGVKD. The CDR3 sequence is 19 residues long. V dropped 2 bases and J dropped 8 bases, with 28 bases sitting between them.

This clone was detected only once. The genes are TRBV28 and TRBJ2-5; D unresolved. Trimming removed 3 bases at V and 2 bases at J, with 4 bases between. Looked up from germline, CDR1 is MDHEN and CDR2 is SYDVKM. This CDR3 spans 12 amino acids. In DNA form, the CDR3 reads TGTGCCAGCAGTTTGCAGCAAGAGACCCAGTACTTC. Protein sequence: CASSLQQETQYF.

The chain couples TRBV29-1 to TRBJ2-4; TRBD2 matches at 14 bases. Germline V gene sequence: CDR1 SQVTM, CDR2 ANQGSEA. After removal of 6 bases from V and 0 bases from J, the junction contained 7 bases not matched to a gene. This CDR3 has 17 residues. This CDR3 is CSVDPGTSGRAKNIQYF. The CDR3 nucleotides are TGCAGCGTCGACCCCGGGACTAGCGGGAGAGCCAAAAACATTCAGTACTTC.

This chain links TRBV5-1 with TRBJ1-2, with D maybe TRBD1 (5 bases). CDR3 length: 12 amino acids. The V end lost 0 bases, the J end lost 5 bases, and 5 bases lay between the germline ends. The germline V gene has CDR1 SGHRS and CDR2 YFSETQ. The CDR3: CASSLGQYGYTF. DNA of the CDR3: TGCGCCAGCAGCTTGGGACAGTATGGCTACACCTTC.

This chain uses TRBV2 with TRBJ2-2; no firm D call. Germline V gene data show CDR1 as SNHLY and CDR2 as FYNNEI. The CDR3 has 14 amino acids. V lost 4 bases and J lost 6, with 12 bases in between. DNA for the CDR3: TGTGCCAGCAGTGTAATCTCGAGGTCCGGGGAGCTGTTTTTT. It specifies CASSVISRSGELFF.

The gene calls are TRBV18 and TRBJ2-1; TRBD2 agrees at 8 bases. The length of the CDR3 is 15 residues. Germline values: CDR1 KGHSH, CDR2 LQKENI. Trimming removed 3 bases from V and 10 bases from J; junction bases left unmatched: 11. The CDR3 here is CASSPGTRQKGEQFF. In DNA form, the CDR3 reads TGTGCCAGCTCACCCGGGACTAGACAAAAAGGCGAGCAGTTCTTC.

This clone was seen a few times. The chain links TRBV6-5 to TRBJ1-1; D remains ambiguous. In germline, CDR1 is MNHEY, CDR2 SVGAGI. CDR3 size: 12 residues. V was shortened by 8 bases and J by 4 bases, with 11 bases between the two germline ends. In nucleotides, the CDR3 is TGTGCCAGCCGGGATGGTTTCACTGAAGCTTTCTTT. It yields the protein CASRDGFTEAFF.

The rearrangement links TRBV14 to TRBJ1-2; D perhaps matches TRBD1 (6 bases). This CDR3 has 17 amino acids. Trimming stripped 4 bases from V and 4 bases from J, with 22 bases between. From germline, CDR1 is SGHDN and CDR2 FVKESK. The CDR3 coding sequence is TGTGCCAGCAGCCCCCAGGGGTATGAGTTATTACCCTATGGCTACACCTTC. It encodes CASSPQGYELLPYGYTF. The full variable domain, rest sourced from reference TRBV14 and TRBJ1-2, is EAGVTQFPSHSVIEKGQTVTLRCDPISGHDNLYWYRRVMGKEIKFLLHFVKESKQDESGMPNNRFLAERTGGTYSTLKVQPAELEDSGVYFCASSPQGYELLPYGYTFGSGTRLTVV.

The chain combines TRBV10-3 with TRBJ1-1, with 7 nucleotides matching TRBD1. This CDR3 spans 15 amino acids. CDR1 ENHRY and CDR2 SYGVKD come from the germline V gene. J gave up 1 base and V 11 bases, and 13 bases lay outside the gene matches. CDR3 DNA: TGTGCCGTAAGACAAGGACAGGAAGAGAACACTGAAGCTTTCTTT. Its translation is CAVRQGQEENTEAFF.

The CDR3 reads CAISASLGGRSEKLFF. The CDR3 nucleotides are TGTGCCATCAGTGCCTCCTTGGGTGGGCGATCTGAAAAACTGTTTTTT. This chain links TRBV10-3 with TRBJ1-4; no reliable D call. V shed 4 bases and J shed 7 bases, with 19 bases lying between them. The CDR3 is 16 residues long. CDR1 and CDR2 from the germline V gene are ENHRY and SYGVKD.

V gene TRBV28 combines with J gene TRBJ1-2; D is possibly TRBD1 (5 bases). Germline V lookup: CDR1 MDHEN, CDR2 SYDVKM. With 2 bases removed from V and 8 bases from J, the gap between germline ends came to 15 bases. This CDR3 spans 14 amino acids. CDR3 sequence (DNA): TGTGCCAGCAGTTTAGGCACCAGGGCGAGGGGCTACACCTTC. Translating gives CASSLGTRARGYTF.

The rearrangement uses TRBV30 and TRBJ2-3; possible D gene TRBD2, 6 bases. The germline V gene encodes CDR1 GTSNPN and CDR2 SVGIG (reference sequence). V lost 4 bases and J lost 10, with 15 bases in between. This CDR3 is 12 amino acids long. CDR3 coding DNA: TGTGCCTGGAATGCGGGGTTCCCTGCGCAGTATTTT. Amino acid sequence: CAWNAGFPAQYF.

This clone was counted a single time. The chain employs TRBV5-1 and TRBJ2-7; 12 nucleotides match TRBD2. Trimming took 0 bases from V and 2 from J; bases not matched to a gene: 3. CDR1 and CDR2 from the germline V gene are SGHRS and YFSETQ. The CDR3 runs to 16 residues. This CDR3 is CASSLALAGGTYEQYF. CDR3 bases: TGCGCCAGCAGCTTGGCGCTAGCGGGGGGGACCTACGAGCAGTACTTC.

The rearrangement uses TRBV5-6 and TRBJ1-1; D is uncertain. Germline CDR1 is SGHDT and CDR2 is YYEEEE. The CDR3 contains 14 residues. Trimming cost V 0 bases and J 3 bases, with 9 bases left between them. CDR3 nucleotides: TGTGCCAGCAGCTTGGTGGAGGAGGACACTGAAGCTTTCTTT. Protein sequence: CASSLVEEDTEAFF.

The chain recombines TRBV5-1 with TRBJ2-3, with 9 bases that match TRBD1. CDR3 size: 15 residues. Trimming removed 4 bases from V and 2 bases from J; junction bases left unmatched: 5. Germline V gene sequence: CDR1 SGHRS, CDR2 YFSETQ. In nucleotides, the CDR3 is TGCGCCAGCAGCCTCGGGACAGGGTACACAGATACGCAGTATTTT. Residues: CASSLGTGYTDTQYF.

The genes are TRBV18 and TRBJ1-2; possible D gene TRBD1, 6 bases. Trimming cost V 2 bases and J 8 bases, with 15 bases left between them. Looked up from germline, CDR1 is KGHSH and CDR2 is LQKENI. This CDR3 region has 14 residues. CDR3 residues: CASSPNRKQGGYTF. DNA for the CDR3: TGTGCCAGCTCACCAAACCGGAAACAGGGAGGCTACACCTTC.

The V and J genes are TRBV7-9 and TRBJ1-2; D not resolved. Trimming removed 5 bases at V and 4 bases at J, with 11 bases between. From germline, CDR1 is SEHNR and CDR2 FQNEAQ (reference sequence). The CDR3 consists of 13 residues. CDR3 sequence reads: CASSAVPSYGYTF. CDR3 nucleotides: TGTGCCAGCAGCGCCGTTCCTAGCTATGGCTACACCTTC.

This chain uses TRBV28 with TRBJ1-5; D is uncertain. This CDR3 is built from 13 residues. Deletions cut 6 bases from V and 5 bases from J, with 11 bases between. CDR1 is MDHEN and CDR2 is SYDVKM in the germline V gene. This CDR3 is CASREDPYQPQHF. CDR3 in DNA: TGTGCCAGCAGGGAGGACCCTTATCAGCCCCAGCATTTT. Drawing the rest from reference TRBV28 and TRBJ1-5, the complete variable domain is DVKVTQSSRYLVKRTGEKVFLECVQDMDHENMFWYRQDPGLGLRLIYFSYDVKMKEKGDIPEGYSVSREKKERFSLILESASTNQTSMYLCASREDPYQPQHFGDGTRLSIL.